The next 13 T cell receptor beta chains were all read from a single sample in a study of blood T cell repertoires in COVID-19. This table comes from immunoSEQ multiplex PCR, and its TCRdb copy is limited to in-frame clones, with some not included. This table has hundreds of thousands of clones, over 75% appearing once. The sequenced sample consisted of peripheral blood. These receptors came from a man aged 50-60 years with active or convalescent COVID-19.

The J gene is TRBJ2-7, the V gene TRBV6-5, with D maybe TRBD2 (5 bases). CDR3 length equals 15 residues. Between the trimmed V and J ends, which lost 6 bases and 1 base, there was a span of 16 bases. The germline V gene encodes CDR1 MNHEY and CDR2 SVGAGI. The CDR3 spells CASRPTEAGSYEQYF. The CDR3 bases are TGTGCCAGCAGGCCAACAGAGGCGGGTTCCTACGAGCAGTACTTC.

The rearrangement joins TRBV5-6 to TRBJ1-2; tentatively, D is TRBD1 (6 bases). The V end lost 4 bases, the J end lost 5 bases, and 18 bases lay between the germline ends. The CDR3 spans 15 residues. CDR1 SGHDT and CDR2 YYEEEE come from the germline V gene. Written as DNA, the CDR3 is TGTGCCAGCAGCATAGGACAGAATCCCTTATATGGCTACACCTTC. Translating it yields CASSIGQNPLYGYTF. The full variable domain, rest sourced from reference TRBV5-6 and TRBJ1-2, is DAGVTQSPTHLIKTRGQQVTLRCSPKSGHDTVSWYQQALGQGPQFIFQYYEEEERQRGNFPDRFSGHQFPNYSSELNVNALLLGDSALYLCASSIGQNPLYGYTFGSGTRLTVV.

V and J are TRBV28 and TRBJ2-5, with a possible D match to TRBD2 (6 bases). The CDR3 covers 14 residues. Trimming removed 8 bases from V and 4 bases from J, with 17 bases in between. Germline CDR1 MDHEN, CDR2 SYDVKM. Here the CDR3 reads CASGTGERGETQYF. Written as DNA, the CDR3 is TGTGCCAGCGGTACGGGAGAGAGGGGAGAGACCCAGTACTTC.

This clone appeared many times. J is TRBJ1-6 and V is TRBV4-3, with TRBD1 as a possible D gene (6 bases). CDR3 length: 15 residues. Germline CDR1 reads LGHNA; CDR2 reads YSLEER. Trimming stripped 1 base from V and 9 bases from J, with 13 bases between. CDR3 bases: TGCGCCAGCAGCCAAGCTCTACAGGGATTTTCACCCCTCCACTTT. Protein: CASSQALQGFSPLHF.

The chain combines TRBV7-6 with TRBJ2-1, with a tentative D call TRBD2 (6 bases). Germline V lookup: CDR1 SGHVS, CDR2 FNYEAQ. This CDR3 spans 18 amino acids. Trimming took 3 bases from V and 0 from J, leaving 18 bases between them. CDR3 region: CASSFGAGTGSSYNEQFF. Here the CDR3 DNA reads TGTGCCAGCAGCTTTGGGGCCGGGACCGGGAGCTCCTACAATGAGCAGTTCTTC.

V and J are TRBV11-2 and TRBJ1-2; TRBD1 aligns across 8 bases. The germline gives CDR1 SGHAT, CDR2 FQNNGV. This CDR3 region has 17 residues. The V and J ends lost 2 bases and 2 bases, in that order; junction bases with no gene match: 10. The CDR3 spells CASSLRQGPKPNYGYTF. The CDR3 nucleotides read TGTGCCAGCAGCTTACGACAGGGGCCCAAACCGAACTATGGCTACACCTTC. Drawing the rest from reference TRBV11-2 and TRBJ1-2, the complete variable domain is EAGVAQSPRYKIIEKRQSVAFWCNPISGHATLYWYQQILGQGPKLLIQFQNNGVVDDSQLPKDRFSAERLKGVDSTLKIQPAKLEDSAVYLCASSLRQGPKPNYGYTFGSGTRLTVV.

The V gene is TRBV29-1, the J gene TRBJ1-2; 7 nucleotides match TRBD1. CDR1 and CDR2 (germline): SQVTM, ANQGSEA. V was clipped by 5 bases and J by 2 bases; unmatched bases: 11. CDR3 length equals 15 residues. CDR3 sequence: CSVSFSGGSNYGYTF. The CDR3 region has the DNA TGCAGCGTTTCGTTCTCAGGGGGTTCGAACTATGGCTACACCTTC.

The CDR3 here is CASSLWTGTSTDTQYF. Here the CDR3 DNA reads TGTGCCAGCAGCCTCTGGACAGGGACTAGCACAGATACGCAGTATTTT. The V and J genes are TRBV5-8 and TRBJ2-3; TRBD1 matches 8 bases. V shed 4 bases and J 0 bases; nucleotides not matched to a gene: 7. Germline V gives CDR1 SGHTS, CDR2 YDEGEE. The CDR3 contains 16 residues.

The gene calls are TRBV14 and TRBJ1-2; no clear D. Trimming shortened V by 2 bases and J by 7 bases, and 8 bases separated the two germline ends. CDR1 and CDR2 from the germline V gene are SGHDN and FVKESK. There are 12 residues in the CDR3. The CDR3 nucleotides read TGTGCCAGCAGCCAATTTCCGGGTGGCTACACCTTC. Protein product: CASSQFPGGYTF.

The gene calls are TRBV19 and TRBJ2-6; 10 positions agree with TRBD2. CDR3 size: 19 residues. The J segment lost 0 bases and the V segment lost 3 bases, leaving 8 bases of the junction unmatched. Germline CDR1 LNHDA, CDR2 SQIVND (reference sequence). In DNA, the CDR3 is TGTGCCAGTAGTATCCGACCGGGACTAGCGACCTCTGGGGCCAACGTCCTGACTTTC. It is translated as CASSIRPGLATSGANVLTF.

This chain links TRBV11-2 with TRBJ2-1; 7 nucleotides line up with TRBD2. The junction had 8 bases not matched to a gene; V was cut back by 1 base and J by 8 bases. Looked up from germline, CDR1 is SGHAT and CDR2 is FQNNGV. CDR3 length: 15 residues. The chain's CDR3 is CASSLAPLAIYEQFF. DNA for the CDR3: TGTGCCAGCAGCTTAGCCCCACTAGCGATATATGAGCAGTTCTTC. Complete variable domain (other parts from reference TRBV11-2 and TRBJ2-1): EAGVAQSPRYKIIEKRQSVAFWCNPISGHATLYWYQQILGQGPKLLIQFQNNGVVDDSQLPKDRFSAERLKGVDSTLKIQPAKLEDSAVYLCASSLAPLAIYEQFFGPGTRLTVL.

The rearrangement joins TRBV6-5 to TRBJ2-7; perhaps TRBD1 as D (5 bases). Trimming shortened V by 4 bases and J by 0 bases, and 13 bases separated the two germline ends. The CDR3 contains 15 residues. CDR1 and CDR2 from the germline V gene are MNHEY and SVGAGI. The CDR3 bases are TGTGCCAGCAGTTCATCAGGGCAGAGCTCCTACGAGCAGTACTTC. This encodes CASSSSGQSSYEQYF.

In DNA, the CDR3 is TGTGCCAGCAGCACAGGGACAGGGAGGGCCAAAAACATTCAGTACTTC. Its protein is CASSTGTGRAKNIQYF. The chain combines TRBV11-2 with TRBJ2-4, with 9 bases aligning to TRBD1. The germline V gene encodes CDR1 SGHAT and CDR2 FQNNGV. V was pared by 5 bases and J by 1 base, with 6 bases of the junction left unmatched. The CDR3 runs to 16 residues.